One and the same sample provided the 27 T cell receptor beta chains below, sequenced in a study of cytomegalovirus exposure and HLA in healthy donors. The PCR was carried out with 60 Vbeta primers and 13 Jbeta primers. TCRdb keeps only in-frame clones here, not all; method: immunoSEQ multiplex PCR. The data hold 150,000 to 200,000 clones, with 75% to 90% observed a single time. The specimen sequenced was PBMCs. These TCRs come from a man aged 50 to 60 in good health and CMV-seropositive.

In its sample, this clone was seen once. The chain combines TRBV15 with TRBJ2-1; D gene unclear. V shed 1 base and J shed 4 bases, with 8 bases lying between them. This CDR3 is built from 14 residues. In germline, CDR1 is LNHNV, CDR2 YYDKDF (reference sequence). The CDR3 nucleotides read TGTGCCACCAGCAGAGTAAGACTTTACAATGAGCAGTTCTTC. Protein product: CATSRVRLYNEQFF.

The rearrangement joins TRBV27 to TRBJ2-5; 8 bases align to TRBD1. The DNA end lines up better with TRBJ2-7; the J call may be wrong. The V gene's germline CDR1 is MNHEY and CDR2 SMNVEV (reference sequence). There are 14 residues in the CDR3. CDR3 coding DNA: TGTGCCAGCAGTTTAGGGCAGGGGGCAGTCGAGCAGTACTTC. It translates to CASSLGQGAVEQYF.

The CDR3 DNA reads TGTGCCAGCAGTTACGACAGGGATGAAAAACTGTTTTTT. This sequence encodes CASSYDRDEKLFF. The rearrangement links TRBV6-5 to TRBJ1-4, with 7 positions matching TRBD1. V trimming: 2 bases; J trimming: 6 bases; junction bases outside the gene matches: 0. CDR1 MNHEY and CDR2 SVGAGI come from the germline V gene. The CDR3 has 13 amino acids.

The chain is built from TRBV6-4 and TRBJ2-3; weak D call: TRBD1 (6 bases). The CDR3 contains 13 residues. Germline CDR1 MRHNA, CDR2 SNTAGT. With 9 bases removed from V and 0 bases from J, the gap between germline ends came to 10 bases. In DNA form, the CDR3 reads TGTGCCAGTCACAGGGTAAGCACAGATACGCAGTATTTT. Amino acid sequence: CASHRVSTDTQYF.

The chain combines TRBV19 with TRBJ2-6, with TRBD1 matching 8 bases. The CDR3 spans 16 residues. Germline V gene lookup returns CDR1 LNHDA and CDR2 SQIVND (reference sequence). The trim removed 3 bases at V and 0 bases at J, leaving 1 base unmatched. The CDR3 DNA reads TGTGCCAGTAGTATGGACAGGGTCTCTGGGGCCAACGTCCTGACTTTC. Translation gives CASSMDRVSGANVLTF.

For the CDR3, the DNA is TGCAGCGTTGTAACTGGGGCATCCTACGAGCAGTACTTC. It translates to CSVVTGASYEQYF. The J gene is TRBJ2-7, the V gene TRBV29-1; tentatively, D is TRBD1 (5 bases). The germline CDR1 and CDR2 sequences are SQVTM and ANQGSEA. This CDR3 is built from 13 residues. Trimming stripped 4 bases from V and 1 base from J, with 11 bases between.

The rearrangement links TRBV28 to TRBJ1-2; D is undetermined. CDR1 MDHEN and CDR2 SYDVKM come from the germline V gene. CDR3 length: 13 residues. V lost 3 bases, J lost 2 bases, and 7 bases lay in between. The CDR3 sequence: CASSLWQNYGYTF. CDR3 DNA: TGTGCCAGCAGTTTGTGGCAGAACTATGGCTACACCTTC.

This clone showed up just a few times. The CDR3 here is CASSPYLAGRGGYTQYF. The CDR3 coding sequence is TGTGCCAGTAGCCCTTACCTAGCGGGAAGAGGGGGATATACGCAGTATTTT. The V call is TRBV19, the J call TRBJ2-3, with 9 nucleotides matching TRBD2. Trimming took 6 bases from V and 7 from J; bases not matched to a gene: 17. The CDR3 has 17 amino acids. Per the germline V gene, CDR1 is LNHDA and CDR2 is SQIVND (reference sequence).

The chain carries TRBV5-4 and TRBJ1-4; D not resolved. This CDR3 has 15 residues. Trimming removed 3 bases from V and 8 bases from J, with 17 bases in between. The germline CDR1 and CDR2 sequences are SGHNT and YYREEE (reference sequence). The CDR3 DNA reads TGTGCCAGCAGCTCATTTTCGGGCAGCGGGGAAAAACTGTTTTTT. It encodes CASSSFSGSGEKLFF.

V usage is TRBV2 and J usage is TRBJ2-2, with D possibly being TRBD2 (5 bases). From germline, CDR1 is SNHLY and CDR2 FYNNEI. V lost 6 bases, J lost 5 bases, and 16 bases lay in between. The CDR3 runs 15 residues. CDR3 sequence: CASRNSGFTTGELFF. The CDR3, as DNA: TGTGCCAGCAGAAACTCGGGATTTACAACCGGGGAGCTGTTTTTT.

V usage is TRBV6-5 and J usage is TRBJ2-7; D is perhaps TRBD2 (6 bases). The CDR3 totals 15 residues. The ends were cut back, 3 bases at V and 2 bases at J, with 14 bases in the middle. The germline CDR1 and CDR2 sequences are MNHEY and SVGAGI. CDR3 bases: TGTGCCAGCAGTTATGCGGAGGGTGAGGCCTACGAGCAGTACTTC. Protein sequence: CASSYAEGEAYEQYF.

The rearrangement joins TRBV2 to TRBJ2-7, with TRBD2 matching over 7 bases. Germline lookup yields CDR1 SNHLY and CDR2 FYNNEI. The CDR3 spans 15 residues. V dropped 11 bases and J dropped 8; count of bases not matched to a gene: 21. The chain's CDR3 is CAQGVASGDNWQQYF. In DNA form, the CDR3 reads TGTGCCCAAGGGGTGGCTAGCGGAGACAACTGGCAGCAGTACTTC.

This clone showed up just a few times. The V and J genes are TRBV5-1 and TRBJ2-7, with 10 bases identical to TRBD2. The J segment lost 4 bases and the V segment lost 5 bases, leaving 3 bases of the junction unmatched. Germline lookup yields CDR1 SGHRS and CDR2 YFSETQ. This CDR3 has 13 residues. The CDR3, as DNA: TGCGCCAGCAGTCCTAGCGGGAGTTACGAGCAGTACTTC. It is translated as CASSPSGSYEQYF.

This chain joins TRBV10-3 and TRBJ1-5, with D maybe TRBD1 (5 bases). This CDR3 is 15 amino acids long. Germline V CDR1 and CDR2: ENHRY, SYGVKD. V was clipped by 6 bases and J by 9 bases, with 21 bases between them. CDR3 bases: TGTGCCATCAGCCCAGCCGGGGGGACCGGAGGGCCCCAGCATTTT. This codes for CAISPAGGTGGPQHF.

This chain connects TRBV2 to TRBJ2-7; 10 bases map to TRBD1. The germline CDR1 and CDR2 sequences are SNHLY and FYNNEI. This CDR3 is 15 amino acids long. V shed 4 bases and J 3 bases; nucleotides not matched to a gene: 6. The CDR3 DNA sequence: TGTGCCAGCAGTGGAGTTGGGACAGGGGACTACGAGCAGTACTTC. Translation gives CASSGVGTGDYEQYF. Looking up the rest from reference TRBV2 and TRBJ2-7 gives the full variable domain: EPEVTQTPSHQVTQMGQEVILRCVPISNHLYFYWYRQILGQKVEFLVSFYNNEISEKSEIFDDQFSVERPDGSNFTLKIRSTKLEDSAMYFCASSGVGTGDYEQYFGPGTRLTVT.

The CDR3 sequence: CASSRGSKNAGELFF. The CDR3 DNA is TGTGCCAGCAGCCGCGGTAGCAAGAATGCCGGGGAGCTGTTTTTT. This sequence joins TRBV14 and TRBJ2-2; D is undetermined. Between the trimmed V and J ends, which lost 4 bases and 6 bases, there was a span of 15 bases. CDR1 and CDR2 from the germline V gene are SGHDN and FVKESK. This CDR3 region has 15 residues.

The chain combines TRBV30 with TRBJ2-6; D is possibly TRBD2 (5 bases). The V gene lost 1 base and the J gene lost 3 bases, with 10 bases spanning the gap. The length of the CDR3 is 15 residues. Germline CDR1 reads GTSNPN; CDR2 reads SVGIG (reference sequence). In DNA, the CDR3 is TGTGCCTGGAGTGCCCGGGGTTTTGGGGCCAACGTCCTGACTTTC. Its protein is CAWSARGFGANVLTF.

CDR3 residues: CASSGTSGPQGQFF. The CDR3 DNA reads TGTGCCAGCAGCGGGACTAGCGGTCCCCAGGGGCAGTTCTTC. This chain links TRBV28 with TRBJ2-1; TRBD2 matches at 11 bases. The CDR3 has 14 amino acids. J gave up 12 bases and V 6 bases, and 10 bases lay outside the gene matches. Looked up from germline, CDR1 is MDHEN and CDR2 is SYDVKM.

This rearrangement joins TRBV7-9 to TRBJ2-5, with D tentatively TRBD1 (6 bases). The CDR3 has 14 amino acids. Germline CDR1 is SEHNR and CDR2 is FQNEAQ (reference sequence). The V end was cut by 5 bases, the J end by 4 bases, with 14 bases between. This chain's CDR3 is CASSPGGRGETQYF. The CDR3 DNA reads TGTGCCAGCAGCCCTGGGGGCAGGGGAGAGACCCAGTACTTC.

CDR3 bases: TGTGCCAGCAGCTTCCGGGACAGGTTACGGGAGACCCAGTACTTC. Encoded protein: CASSFRDRLRETQYF. This sequence joins TRBV7-9 and TRBJ2-5; TRBD1 matches 8 bases. This CDR3 is built from 15 residues. Losses at the gene ends were 3 bases for V and 5 bases for J; bases not matched to a gene: 8. Germline CDR1 and CDR2: SEHNR and FQNEAQ (reference sequence).

The chain couples TRBV6-5 to TRBJ2-5; 7 bases align to TRBD1. The J call may not be correct, given that the DNA end is closer to TRBJ2-7. This CDR3 spans 16 amino acids. Germline V gene sequence: CDR1 MNHEY, CDR2 SVGAGI. The CDR3 coding sequence is TGTGCCAGCAGTTACTCGAGGCAGGGGGTCTCCTACGAGCAGTACTTC. Translating it yields CASSYSRQGVSYEQYF.

The gene calls are TRBV5-1 and TRBJ2-5, with no clear D. V was trimmed by 1 base and J by 0 bases, leaving 4 bases between them. The CDR3 runs to 13 residues. Germline V gene data show CDR1 as SGHRS and CDR2 as YFSETQ. CDR3 sequence (DNA): TGCGCCAGCAGCTTGTTCTACCAAGAGACCCAGTACTTC. Protein product: CASSLFYQETQYF.

The V and J genes are TRBV28 and TRBJ2-3; TRBD2 might be the D (5 bases). Germline lookup yields CDR1 MDHEN and CDR2 SYDVKM. V was shortened by 5 bases and J by 4 bases, with 7 bases between the two germline ends. The CDR3 covers 12 residues. DNA for the CDR3: TGTGCCAGCAGTAGACTATCAGATACGCAGTATTTT. It is translated as CASSRLSDTQYF. Drawing the rest from reference TRBV28 and TRBJ2-3, the complete variable domain is DVKVTQSSRYLVKRTGEKVFLECVQDMDHENMFWYRQDPGLGLRLIYFSYDVKMKEKGDIPEGYSVSREKKERFSLILESASTNQTSMYLCASSRLSDTQYFGPGTRLTVL.

V usage is TRBV6-5 and J usage is TRBJ1-4, with TRBD1 identical over 7 bases. The CDR3 is 15 amino acids. Germline V lookup: CDR1 MNHEY, CDR2 SVGAGI. V shed 0 bases and J 8 bases; nucleotides not matched to a gene: 6. The CDR3: CASSYSGGEFEKLFF. DNA of the CDR3: TGTGCCAGCAGTTACTCAGGGGGCGAATTCGAAAAACTGTTTTTT.

CDR3: CASARANYGYTF. Written as DNA, the CDR3 is TGTGCCAGCGCAAGAGCTAACTATGGCTACACCTTC. The chain recombines TRBV6-5 with TRBJ1-2; D not resolved. This CDR3 contains 12 residues. CDR1 MNHEY and CDR2 SVGAGI come from the germline V gene. V shed 8 bases and J shed 0 bases, with 7 bases lying between them.

This chain connects TRBV5-1 to TRBJ2-7; 13 positions agree with TRBD2. Germline-derived CDR1 and CDR2 are SGHRS and YFSETQ. V was pared by 4 bases and J by 3 bases, with 7 bases of the junction left unmatched. The CDR3 has 16 amino acids. CDR3 bases: TGCGCCAGCAGCACCGGACTAGCGGGAGAAGGCTACGAGCAGTACTTC. As protein: CASSTGLAGEGYEQYF. Filled out from reference TRBV5-1 and TRBJ2-7, the complete variable domain reads KAGVTQTPRYLIKTRGQQVTLSCSPISGHRSVSWYQQTPGQGLQFLFEYFSETQRNKGNFPGRFSGRQFSNSRSEMNVSTLELGDSALYLCASSTGLAGEGYEQYFGPGTRLTVT.

The V gene is TRBV5-6, the J gene TRBJ2-3; TRBD2 matches 9 bases. Unmatched junction bases numbered 9, after V lost 2 bases and J lost 5 bases. CDR1 is SGHDT, CDR2 YYEEEE, per germline. The CDR3 is 16 residues long. The DNA of the CDR3 is TGTGCCAGCAGCTTCCCTTCTAGCGGGACGGAAGATACGCAGTATTTT. Protein sequence: CASSFPSSGTEDTQYF.